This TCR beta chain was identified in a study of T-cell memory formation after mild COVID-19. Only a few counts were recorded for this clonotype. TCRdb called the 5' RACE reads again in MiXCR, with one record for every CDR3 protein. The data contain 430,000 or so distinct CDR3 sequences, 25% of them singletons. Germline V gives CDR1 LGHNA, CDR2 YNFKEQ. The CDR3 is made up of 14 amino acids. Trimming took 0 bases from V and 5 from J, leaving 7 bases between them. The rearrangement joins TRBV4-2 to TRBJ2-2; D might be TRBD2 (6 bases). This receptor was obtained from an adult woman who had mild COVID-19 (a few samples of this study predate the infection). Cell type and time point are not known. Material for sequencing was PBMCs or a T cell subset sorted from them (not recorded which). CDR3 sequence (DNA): TGTGCCAGCAGCCAAGATGCGGGGACCGGGGAGCTGTTTTTT. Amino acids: CASSQDAGTGELFF.